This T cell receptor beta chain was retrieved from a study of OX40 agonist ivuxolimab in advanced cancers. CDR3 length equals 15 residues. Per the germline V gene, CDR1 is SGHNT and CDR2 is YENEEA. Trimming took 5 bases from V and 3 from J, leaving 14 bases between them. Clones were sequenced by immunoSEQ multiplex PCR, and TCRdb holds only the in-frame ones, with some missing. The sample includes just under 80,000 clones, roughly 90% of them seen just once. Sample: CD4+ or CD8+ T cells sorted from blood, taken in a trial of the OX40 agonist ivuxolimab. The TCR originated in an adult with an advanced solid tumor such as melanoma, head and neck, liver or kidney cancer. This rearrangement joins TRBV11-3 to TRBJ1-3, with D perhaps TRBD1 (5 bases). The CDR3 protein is CASSLGTGGGNTIYF. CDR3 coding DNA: TGTGCCAGCAGCCTCGGGACCGGGGGTGGAAACACCATATATTTT.